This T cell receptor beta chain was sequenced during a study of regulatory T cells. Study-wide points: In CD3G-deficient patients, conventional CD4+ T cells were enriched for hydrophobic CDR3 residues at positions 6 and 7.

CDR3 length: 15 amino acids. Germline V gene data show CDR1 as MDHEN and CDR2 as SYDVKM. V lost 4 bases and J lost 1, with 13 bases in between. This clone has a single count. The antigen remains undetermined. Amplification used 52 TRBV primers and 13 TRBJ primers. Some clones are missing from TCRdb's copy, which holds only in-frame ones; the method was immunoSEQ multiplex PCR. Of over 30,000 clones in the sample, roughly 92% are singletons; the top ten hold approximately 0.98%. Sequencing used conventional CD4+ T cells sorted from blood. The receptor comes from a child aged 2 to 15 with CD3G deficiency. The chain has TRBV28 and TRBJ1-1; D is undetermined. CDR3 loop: CASSSPQSRNTEAFF. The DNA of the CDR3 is TGTGCCAGCAGTTCCCCACAGTCACGGAACACTGAAGCTTTCTTT.